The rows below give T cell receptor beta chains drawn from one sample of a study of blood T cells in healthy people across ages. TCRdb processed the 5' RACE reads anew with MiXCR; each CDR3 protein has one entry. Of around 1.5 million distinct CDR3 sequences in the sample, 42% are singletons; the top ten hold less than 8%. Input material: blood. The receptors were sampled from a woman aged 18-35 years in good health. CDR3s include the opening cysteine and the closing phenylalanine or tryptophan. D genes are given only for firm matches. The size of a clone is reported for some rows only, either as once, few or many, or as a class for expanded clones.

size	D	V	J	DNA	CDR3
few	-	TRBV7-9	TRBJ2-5	TGTGCCAGCAGCTTACGGGAGTACTCTTCGAATGCCCAGTACTTC	CASSLREYSSNAQYF
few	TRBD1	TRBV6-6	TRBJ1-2	TGTGCCAGCAGTTGGGGACAGACCAACTATGGCTACACCTTC	CASSWGQTNYGYTF
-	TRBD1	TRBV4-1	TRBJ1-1	TGCGCCAGCAGCTTTGGACAGGGTCAGGCTTTCTTT	CASSFGQGQAFF
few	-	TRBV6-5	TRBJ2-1	TGTGCCAGCAGTTACTCGAGGGGGAGAGACAATGAGCAGTTCTTC	CASSYSRGRDNEQFF
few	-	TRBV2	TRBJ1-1	TGTGCCAGCAAAGAAAGACCAACAGTGAACACTGAAGCTTTCTTT	CASKERPTVNTEAFF
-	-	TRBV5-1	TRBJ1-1	TGCGCCAGCAGCTTTTTCGGACAGCACACTGAAGCTTTCTTT	CASSFFGQHTEAFF
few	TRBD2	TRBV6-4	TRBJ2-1	TGTGCCAGCAGTGACCGGGGGGGACTCTACAATGAGCAGTTCTTC	CASSDRGGLYNEQFF
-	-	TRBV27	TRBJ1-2	TGTGCCAGCAGTTCCGACCCCCAGGTTCGGTCAGGCTACACCTTC	CASSSDPQVRSGYTF
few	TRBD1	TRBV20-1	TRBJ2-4	TGCAGTGCTAGAGTGCGTACAGGGGCCGGAAACATTCAGTACTTC	CSARVRTGAGNIQYF
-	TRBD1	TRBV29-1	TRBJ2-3	TGCAGCGTCCCGGGACAGCCCACAGATACGCAGTATTTT	CSVPGQPTDTQYF
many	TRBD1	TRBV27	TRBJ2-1	TGTGCCAGCACCCCAACCGGGACAGGGTCCCCGCAGCAGTTCTTC	CASTPTGTGSPQQFF
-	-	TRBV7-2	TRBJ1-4	TGTGCCAGCAGCTTAGGGATCTGGGGGAGGCCGACTAATGAAAAACTGTTTTTT	CASSLGIWGRPTNEKLFF
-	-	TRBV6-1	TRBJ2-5	TGTGCCAGCAGTGGGCCGGGACCATCGAAAATGGAGACCCAGTACTTC	CASSGPGPSKMETQYF
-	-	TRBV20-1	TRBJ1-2	TGCAGTACTATGGAAACAGGACTTTATGGCTACACCTTC	CSTMETGLYGYTF
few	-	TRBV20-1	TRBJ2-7	TGCAGTGCCACCTCGGGGCTCTACGAGCAGTACTTC	CSATSGLYEQYF
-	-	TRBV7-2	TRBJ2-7	TGTGCCAGCAGCTTAACATTGGGCGCCTACGGGCAGTACTTC	CASSLTLGAYGQYF